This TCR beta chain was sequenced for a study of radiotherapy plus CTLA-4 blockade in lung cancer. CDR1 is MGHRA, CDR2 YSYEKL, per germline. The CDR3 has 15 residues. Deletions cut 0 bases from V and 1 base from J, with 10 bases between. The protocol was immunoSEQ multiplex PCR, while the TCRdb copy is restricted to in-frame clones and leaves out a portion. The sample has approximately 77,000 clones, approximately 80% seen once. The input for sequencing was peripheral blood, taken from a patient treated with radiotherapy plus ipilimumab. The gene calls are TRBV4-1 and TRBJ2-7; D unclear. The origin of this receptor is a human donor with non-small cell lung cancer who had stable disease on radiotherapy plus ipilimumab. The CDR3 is CASSQEGELSYEQYF. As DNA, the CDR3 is TGCGCCAGCAGCCAAGAAGGCGAGTTGTCCTACGAGCAGTACTTC.